This T cell receptor (beta chain) was sequenced for a study of cytomegalovirus exposure and HLA in healthy donors. Looking at the study overall: Drawn from HLA-typed donors, 80 million to 95 million unique TCRs were held in an early data release.

Concerning this clone: Antigen unknown.

Overall study findings and caveats: Some V segments, including TRBV6-2 and TRBV6-3, were excluded as indistinguishable. A later analysis reportedly found that, within productive TCRs, an Asian-associated ancestry cluster had fewer N-insertions than the mean observed across the approximately 600 donors. As a later analysis showed, a missense DCLRE1C variant was linked to trimming of TCR beta V- and J-genes.

Trimming removed 3 bases from V and 1 base from J, with 11 bases in between. This CDR3 spans 15 amino acids. Germline V CDR1 and CDR2: MDHEN, SYDVKM. The PCR had 60 Vbeta and 13 Jbeta primers. Measured with immunoSEQ multiplex PCR; TCRdb has only the in-frame clones, and not every one. The data hold around 97,000 clones, with over 8% observed a single time. The specimen was PBMCs. The source of this sequence is a man between 45 and 60 years old in good health and CMV-seropositive. This sequence joins TRBV28 and TRBJ2-3, with D possibly TRBD2 on 6 matching bases. The CDR3 reads CASSFLWGGTDTQYF. CDR3 DNA: TGTGCCAGCAGTTTCTTGTGGGGGGGCACAGATACGCAGTATTTT.